The rows below give T cell receptor beta chains drawn from one sample of a study of cytomegalovirus exposure and HLA in healthy donors. TCRdb keeps only in-frame clones here, not all; method: immunoSEQ multiplex PCR. Of 110,000 or so clones in the sample, under 90% are singletons; the top ten hold around 2.1%. Specimen: PBMCs. Receptor source: a woman in her 30s in good health and CMV-seronegative. Each CDR3 is given with its conserved first and last residue. Each record gives: J gene, clone size, V gene, D gene, CDR3 DNA, CDR3 protein. The D gene is left open where the match is weak. Size is omitted from some rows. Given values are once, few, many or a class for expanded clones.

TRBJ2-3,once,TRBV4-1,-,TGCGCCAGCAGCCAAGATACTTACACAGATACGCAGTATTTT,CASSQDTYTDTQYF
TRBJ2-3,once,TRBV10-3,TRBD2,TGTGCCATCAGTATGGGACTAGCGGGTTCTAGCACAGATACGCAGTATTTT,CAISMGLAGSSTDTQYF
TRBJ2-7,-,TRBV10-2,TRBD2,TGCGCCAGCAGTTTTAGCGGGGACTCCTACGAGCAGTACTTC,CASSFSGDSYEQYF
TRBJ2-7,-,TRBV25-1,-,TGTGCCAGCAGCCACATGGACAGCCGATTTAACGAGCAGTACTTC,CASSHMDSRFNEQYF
TRBJ2-1,once,TRBV9,TRBD2,TGTGCCAGCAGTGAAGTAGGGGGTCTAGCGGGGGCGCGGGATGAGCAGTTCTTC,CASSEVGGLAGARDEQFF
TRBJ1-2,-,TRBV6-1,-,TGTGCCAGCAGTGACCTTTTGGCAGGGTGGGACTATGGCTACACCTTC,CASSDLLAGWDYGYTF
TRBJ1-4,-,TRBV7-6,TRBD1,TGTGCCAGCAGCTCGCGTGGACAGGGGGGTGAAAAACTGTTTTTT,CASSSRGQGGEKLFF
TRBJ2-1,-,TRBV21-1,-,TGTGCCAGCAGGCTGAGGATGGACAGGCGGTACAATGAGCAGTTCTTC,CASRLRMDRRYNEQFF
TRBJ2-7,-,TRBV7-7,TRBD1,TGTGCTAGCAGCCCCGGACAGGGGGCCCACGAGCAGTACTTC,CASSPGQGAHEQYF
TRBJ2-2,few,TRBV6-4,-,TGTGCCAGCAGTGAGGAGGGCGAGGCCGGGGAGCTGTTTTTT,CASSEEGEAGELFF
TRBJ1-2,few,TRBV19,TRBD1,TGTGCCAGTAGTGTCGGGACAGGGGATGGCTACACCTTC,CASSVGTGDGYTF
TRBJ2-1,-,TRBV28,-,TGTGCCAGCAGTTTCCCAGGACGACAGGCGAGCTCCTACAATGAGCAGTTCTTC,CASSFPGRQASSYNEQFF
TRBJ2-7,-,TRBV10-3,TRBD2,TGTGCCATCAGTCTTGGAGCGGGAGGGCCGTACGAGCAGTACTTC,CAISLGAGGPYEQYF
TRBJ1-4,-,TRBV7-2,-,TGTGCCAGCAGCTCGTTCGGACAGCCTAATGAAAAACTGTTTTTT,CASSSFGQPNEKLFF
TRBJ1-4,-,TRBV7-2,-,TGTGCCAGCAGCTTAGATAAGGGGGCAACTAATGAAAAACTGTTTTTT,CASSLDKGATNEKLFF
TRBJ2-5,-,TRBV29-1,TRBD1,TGCAGCGTTGGAGGTCACCCCATGGCAGGGGGCGGGGAGACCCAGTACTTC,CSVGGHPMAGGGETQYF
TRBJ1-2,-,TRBV28,TRBD1,TGTGCCAGCAGTCCCCCGACAGGGACGACGGTATTGAGCTATGGCTACACCTTC,CASSPPTGTTVLSYGYTF
TRBJ1-2,-,TRBV5-4,TRBD1,TGTGCCAGCAGCTTGGGGACAGGGAGGGTGAACGGGGGCTACACCTTC,CASSLGTGRVNGGYTF
TRBJ1-4,-,TRBV28,TRBD1,TGTGCCAGCAGTCCACCGGACAGGGGGCGAGGTGAAAAACTGTTTTTT,CASSPPDRGRGEKLFF
TRBJ2-2,once,TRBV5-4,TRBD1,TGTGCCAGCAGCGAATGGGTGACAGGGAAAAACACCGGGGAGCTGTTTTTT,CASSEWVTGKNTGELFF
TRBJ2-5,-,TRBV4-3,-,TGCGCCAGCAGCCAAGACAGGCTAAGTACCCAGTACTTC,CASSQDRLSTQYF
TRBJ2-4,-,TRBV6-1,-,TGTGCCAGCAGTGAGACACGGAACCTAGCCAAAAACATTCAGTACTTC,CASSETRNLAKNIQYF
TRBJ1-2,-,TRBV30,-,TGTGCCTGGAGTATTGGAGGGACCTATGGCTACACCTTC,CAWSIGGTYGYTF
TRBJ2-1,-,TRBV11-2,TRBD2,TGTGCCAGCAGCTTAGACTCGACTAGCAGTAGCAATGAGCAGTTCTTC,CASSLDSTSSSNEQFF
TRBJ1-1,-,TRBV2,-,TGTGCCAGCAGTCTGTATAGTACTACCACTGAAGCTTTCTTT,CASSLYSTTTEAFF
TRBJ2-1,-,TRBV7-9,TRBD2,TGTGCCAGCAGCTCCTGGGGCGGCGGGAGCAATGAGCAGTTCTTC,CASSSWGGGSNEQFF
TRBJ2-2,-,TRBV28,TRBD2,TGTGCCAGCATCGTTTCGGGACTAGCGGCTAACACCGGGGAGCTGTTTTTT,CASIVSGLAANTGELFF
TRBJ1-1,-,TRBV15,-,TGTGCCACCACCGCAGGCGCGGGGACCACTGAAGCTTTCTTT,CATTAGAGTTEAFF
TRBJ2-5,-,TRBV5-1,-,TGCGCCAGCAGCTTGACAGGAGGGTGGGAGACCCAGTACTTC,CASSLTGGWETQYF
TRBJ2-3,few,TRBV29-1,TRBD2,TGCAGCGTTGAAATTAGCGGGATTTCTCCGGGCACAGATACGCAGTATTTT,CSVEISGISPGTDTQYF
TRBJ1-1,-,TRBV18,-,TGTGCCAGCTCGCCTACAGGGAAGGGCACTGAAGCTTTCTTT,CASSPTGKGTEAFF
TRBJ2-3,few,TRBV19,-,TGTGCCAGTGGGGAGTTCAGGTTTGGCACAGATACGCAGTATTTT,CASGEFRFGTDTQYF
TRBJ2-1,-,TRBV9,-,TGTGCCAGCAGCGACCCCGTGGGTAGCAACTACAATGAGCAGTTCTTC,CASSDPVGSNYNEQFF
TRBJ2-7,few,TRBV6-5,-,TGTGCCAGCAGTACCGGGGGCTACGAGCAGTACTTC,CASSTGGYEQYF
TRBJ2-1,-,TRBV11-2,-,TGTGCCAGCAGCTTGTCGACTAGTGTGATCAATGAGCAGTTCTTC,CASSLSTSVINEQFF
TRBJ2-2,once,TRBV7-2,-,TGTGCCAGCAGCTTATACCGGGCCGGGGAGCTGTTTTTT,CASSLYRAGELFF